This T cell receptor (beta chain) was documented in a study of blood T cell repertoires in COVID-19. On the study more broadly: PBMCs, B-cell-depleted T cells, or T cells provided the cDNA or gDNA that made up the material.

There are 16 residues in the CDR3. The germline gives CDR1 SGDLS, CDR2 YYNGEE. V dropped 2 bases and J dropped 8; count of bases not matched to a gene: 15. As handled by the study authors: Amplifying reference gene primers gave estimates of nucleated cell counts. Produced via immunoSEQ multiplex PCR; TCRdb's table is partial and in-frame only. V, J and clone size are those of that table, while D and trimming were read from the DNA. The sample lists approximately 170,000 clones; around 84% were seen once. Only one count was recorded for this clone. This TCR came from a woman between 45 and 60 years old who had recovered from COVID-19. Sequenced sample: PBMCs or T cells enriched from blood (not recorded which). The chain employs TRBV9 and TRBJ2-7; 8 bases match TRBD2. CDR3 nucleotide sequence: TGTGCCAGCAGCGTCTCCCTCGGGGGGGGCGAAGGGCAGCAGTACTTC. The encoded protein is CASSVSLGGGEGQQYF.